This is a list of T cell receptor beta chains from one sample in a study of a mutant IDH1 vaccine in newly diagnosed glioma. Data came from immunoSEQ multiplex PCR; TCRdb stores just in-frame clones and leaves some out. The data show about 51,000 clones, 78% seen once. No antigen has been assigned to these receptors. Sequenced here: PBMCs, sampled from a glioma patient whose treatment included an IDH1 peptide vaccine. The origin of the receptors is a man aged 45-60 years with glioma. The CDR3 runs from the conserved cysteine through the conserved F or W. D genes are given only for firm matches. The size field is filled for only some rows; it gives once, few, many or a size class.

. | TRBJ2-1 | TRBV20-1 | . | CSASPREEQFF | TGCAGTGCTTCCCCCCGGGAGGAGCAGTTCTTC
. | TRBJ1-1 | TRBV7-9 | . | CASSLDGAGGTEAFF | TGTGCCAGCAGCTTAGACGGGGCTGGGGGCACTGAAGCTTTCTTT
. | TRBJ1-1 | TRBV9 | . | CASSVGQGMNTEAFF | TGTGCCAGCAGCGTAGGCCAAGGCATGAACACTGAAGCTTTCTTT
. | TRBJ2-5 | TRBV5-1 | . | CASSFSEGGETQYF | TGCGCCAGCAGCTTTAGTGAGGGTGGAGAGACCCAGTACTTC
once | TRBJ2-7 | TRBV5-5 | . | CASSREMLSYEQYF | TGTGCCAGCAGTAGAGAGATGTTATCCTACGAGCAGTACTTC
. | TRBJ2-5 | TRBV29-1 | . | CSVDVTRVTQYF | TGCAGCGTTGATGTGACAAGGGTAACCCAGTACTTC
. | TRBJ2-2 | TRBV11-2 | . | CASKSGQKWSGELFF | TGTGCCAGCAAATCGGGCCAGAAATGGTCCGGGGAGCTGTTTTTT
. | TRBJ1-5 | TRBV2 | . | CASRPGPTSNQPQHF | TGTGCCAGCAGACCGGGGCCGACGAGCAATCAGCCCCAGCATTTT
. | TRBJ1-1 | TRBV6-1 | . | CASSARQDTEAFF | TGTGCCAGCAGTGCTCGACAGGACACTGAAGCTTTCTTT
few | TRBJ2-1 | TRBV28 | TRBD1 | CASILRGLDNEQFF | TGTGCCAGCATTCTCAGGGGGTTGGACAATGAGCAGTTCTTC
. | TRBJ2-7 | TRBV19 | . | CASSIRWSQDYEQYF | TGTGCCAGTAGTATACGCTGGTCCCAGGACTACGAGCAGTACTTC
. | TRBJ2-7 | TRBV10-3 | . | CAAGKEYEQYF | TGTGCCGCCGGGAAGGAATACGAGCAGTACTTC
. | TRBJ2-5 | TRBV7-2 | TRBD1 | CASSLPDRQETQYF | TGTGCCAGCAGCTTACCGGACAGGCAAGAGACCCAGTACTTC
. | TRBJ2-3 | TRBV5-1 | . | CASRLALGGTDTQYF | TGCGCCAGCAGGCTCGCGCTGGGTGGCACAGATACGCAGTATTTT
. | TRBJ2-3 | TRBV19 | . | CASSIQPSGTDTQYF | TGTGCCAGTAGTATCCAGCCCTCCGGCACAGATACGCAGTATTTT
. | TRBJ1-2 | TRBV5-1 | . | CASSLVGDGYTF | TGCGCCAGCAGCTTGGTTGGGGATGGCTACACCTTC
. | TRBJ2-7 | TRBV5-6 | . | CASSVGTSYEQYF | TGTGCCAGCAGCGTCGGGACCTCATACGAGCAGTACTTC
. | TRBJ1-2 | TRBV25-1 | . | CASSGAGANYGYTF | TGTGCCAGCAGTGGAGCCGGAGCTAACTATGGCTACACCTTC
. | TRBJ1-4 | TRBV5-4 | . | CASSFDLRGGEEKLFF | TGTGCCAGCAGCTTCGATCTCCGGGGCGGGGAAGAAAAACTGTTTTTT
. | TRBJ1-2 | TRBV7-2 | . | CASRFTASSFSF | TGTGCCAGCAGGTTCACAGCCTCCTCGTTCTCCTTC
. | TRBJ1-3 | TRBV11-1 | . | CASSEGRVNTIYF | TGTGCCAGCAGCGAGGGACGGGTAAACACCATATATTTT
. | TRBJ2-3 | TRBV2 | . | CASSEGGLTDTQYF | TGTGCCAGCAGTGAGGGCGGGCTAACAGATACGCAGTATTTT
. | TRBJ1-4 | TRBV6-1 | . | CASSEGGLGTFFNEKLFF | TGTGCCAGCAGTGAAGGGGGGCTAGGCACCTTCTTTAATGAAAAACTGTTTTTT
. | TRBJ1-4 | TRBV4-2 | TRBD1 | CASSSNRGLGEKLFF | TGTGCCAGCAGCTCTAACAGGGGGCTGGGGGAAAAACTGTTTTTT
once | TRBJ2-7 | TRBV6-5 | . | CASRLRDSYEQYF | TGTGCCAGCAGACTACGGGACTCTTACGAGCAGTACTTC
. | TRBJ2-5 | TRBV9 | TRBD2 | CASSPQGTSGETQYF | TGTGCCAGCAGCCCCCAGGGGACTAGCGGAGAGACCCAGTACTTC
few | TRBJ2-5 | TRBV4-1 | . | CASSQDKETQYF | TGCGCCAGCAGCCAGGATAAAGAGACCCAGTACTTC
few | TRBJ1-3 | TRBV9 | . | CASSVGAFGNTIYF | TGTGCCAGCAGCGTAGGAGCTTTTGGAAACACCATATATTTT
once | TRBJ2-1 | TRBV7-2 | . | CASTEGGATYNEQFF | TGTGCCAGCACCGAGGGGGGGGCGACGTACAATGAGCAGTTCTTC
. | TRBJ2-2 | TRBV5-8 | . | CASRELNTGELFF | TGTGCCAGCAGGGAATTGAACACCGGGGAGCTGTTTTTT